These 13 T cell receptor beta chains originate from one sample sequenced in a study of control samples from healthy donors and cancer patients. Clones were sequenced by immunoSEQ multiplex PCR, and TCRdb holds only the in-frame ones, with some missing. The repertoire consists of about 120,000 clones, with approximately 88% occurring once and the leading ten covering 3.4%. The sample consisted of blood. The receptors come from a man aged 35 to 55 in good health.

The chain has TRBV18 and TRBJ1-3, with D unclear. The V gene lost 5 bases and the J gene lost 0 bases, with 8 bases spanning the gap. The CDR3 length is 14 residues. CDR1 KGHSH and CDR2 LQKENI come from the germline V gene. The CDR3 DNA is TGTGCCAGCTCATCCGGGTCCTCTGGAAACACCATATATTTT. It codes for CASSSGSSGNTIYF.

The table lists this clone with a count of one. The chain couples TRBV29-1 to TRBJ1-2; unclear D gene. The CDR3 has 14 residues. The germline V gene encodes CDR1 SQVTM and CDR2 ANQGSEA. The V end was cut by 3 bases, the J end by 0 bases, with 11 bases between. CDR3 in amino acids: CSVDGPGSNYGYTF. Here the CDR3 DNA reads TGCAGCGTTGATGGGCCAGGATCTAACTATGGCTACACCTTC.

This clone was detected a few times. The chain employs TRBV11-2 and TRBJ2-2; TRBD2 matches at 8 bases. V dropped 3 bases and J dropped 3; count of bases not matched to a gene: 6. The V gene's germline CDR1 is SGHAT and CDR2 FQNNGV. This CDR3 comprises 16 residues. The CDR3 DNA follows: TGTGCCAGCAGCTTCAGACTAGCGAGACACACCGGGGAGCTGTTTTTT. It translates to CASSFRLARHTGELFF.

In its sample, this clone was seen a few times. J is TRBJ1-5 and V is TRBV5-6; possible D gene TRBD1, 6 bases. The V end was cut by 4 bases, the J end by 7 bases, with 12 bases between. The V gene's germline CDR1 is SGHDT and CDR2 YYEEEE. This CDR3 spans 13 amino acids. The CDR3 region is CASSMGGLQPQHF. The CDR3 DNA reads TGTGCCAGCAGCATGGGGGGCTTGCAGCCCCAGCATTTT.

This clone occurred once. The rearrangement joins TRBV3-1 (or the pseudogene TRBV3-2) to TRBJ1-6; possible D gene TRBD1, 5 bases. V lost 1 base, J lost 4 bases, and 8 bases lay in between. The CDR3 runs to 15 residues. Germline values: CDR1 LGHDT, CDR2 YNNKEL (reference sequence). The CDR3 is CASSQVGGYNSPLHF. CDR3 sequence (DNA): TGTGCCAGCAGCCAAGTTGGGGGGTATAATTCACCCCTCCACTTT.

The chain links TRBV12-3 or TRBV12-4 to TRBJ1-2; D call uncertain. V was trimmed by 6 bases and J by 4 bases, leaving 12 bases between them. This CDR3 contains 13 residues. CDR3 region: CASSTTRGYGYTF. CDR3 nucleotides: TGTGCCAGCAGCACCACACGGGGCTATGGCTACACCTTC.

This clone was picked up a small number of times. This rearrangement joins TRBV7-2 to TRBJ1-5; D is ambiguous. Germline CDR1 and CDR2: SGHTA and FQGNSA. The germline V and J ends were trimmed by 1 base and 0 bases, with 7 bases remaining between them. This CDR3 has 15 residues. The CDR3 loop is CASSLVGLSNQPQHF. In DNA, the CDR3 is TGTGCCAGCAGCTTAGTGGGTCTTAGCAATCAGCCCCAGCATTTT.

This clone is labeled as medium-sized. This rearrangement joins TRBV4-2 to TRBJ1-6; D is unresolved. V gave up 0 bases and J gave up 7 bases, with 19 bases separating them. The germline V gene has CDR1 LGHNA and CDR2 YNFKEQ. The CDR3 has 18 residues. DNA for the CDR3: TGTGCCAGCAGCCAAGAAGTGATCGGGCAGTTACTCAATTCACCCCTCCACTTT. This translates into CASSQEVIGQLLNSPLHF.

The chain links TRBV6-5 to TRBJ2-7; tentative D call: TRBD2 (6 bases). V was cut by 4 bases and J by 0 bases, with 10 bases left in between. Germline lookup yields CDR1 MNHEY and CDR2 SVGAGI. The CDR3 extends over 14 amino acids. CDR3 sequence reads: CASSSGTDSYEQYF. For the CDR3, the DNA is TGTGCCAGCAGTTCCGGGACTGACTCCTACGAGCAGTACTTC.

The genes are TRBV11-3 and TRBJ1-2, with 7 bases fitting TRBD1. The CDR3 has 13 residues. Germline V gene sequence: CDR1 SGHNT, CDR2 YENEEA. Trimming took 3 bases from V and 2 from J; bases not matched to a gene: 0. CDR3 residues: CASSLDRNYGYTF. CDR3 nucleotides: TGTGCCAGCAGCTTGGACAGGAACTATGGCTACACCTTC.

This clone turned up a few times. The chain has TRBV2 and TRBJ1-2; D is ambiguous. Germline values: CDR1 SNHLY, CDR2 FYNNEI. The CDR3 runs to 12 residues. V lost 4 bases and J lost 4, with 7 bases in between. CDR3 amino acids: CASSVRAYGYTF. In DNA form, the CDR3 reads TGTGCCAGCAGTGTTAGGGCCTATGGCTACACCTTC.

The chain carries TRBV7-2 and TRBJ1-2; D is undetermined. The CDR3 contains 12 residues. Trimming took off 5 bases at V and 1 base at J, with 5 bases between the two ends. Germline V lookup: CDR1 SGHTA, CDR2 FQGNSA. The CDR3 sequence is CASSLYNYGYTF. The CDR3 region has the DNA TGTGCCAGCAGCCTGTATAACTATGGCTACACCTTC.

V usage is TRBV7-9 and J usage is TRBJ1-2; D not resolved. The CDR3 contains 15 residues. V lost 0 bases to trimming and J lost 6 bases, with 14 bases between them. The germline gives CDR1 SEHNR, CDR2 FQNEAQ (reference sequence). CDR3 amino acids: CASSLAGNGYDGYTF. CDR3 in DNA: TGTGCCAGCAGCTTAGCGGGGAACGGGTACGATGGCTACACCTTC. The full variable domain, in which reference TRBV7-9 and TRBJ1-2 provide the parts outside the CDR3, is DTGVSQNPRHKITKRGQNVTFRCDPISEHNRLYWYRQTLGQGPEFLTYFQNEAQLEKSRLLSDRFSAERPKGSFSTLEIQRTEQGDSAMYLCASSLAGNGYDGYTFGSGTRLTVV.